The sequence of this T cell receptor beta chain was determined in a study of blood T cell repertoires in COVID-19. Sequencing was performed with immunoSEQ multiplex PCR; in TCRdb, only in-frame clones are kept and a portion is missing. In the table there are roughly 250,000 clones, approximately 88% of which are singletons. This study enrolled people aged about 18 to 90 from under 25 US geographic areas. Donors were grouped by their self-reported clinical history. The CDR3 is 15 amino acids. Trimming took 6 bases from V and 0 from J, leaving 12 bases between them. The germline gives CDR1 LNHDA, CDR2 SQIVND (reference sequence).

The V gene is TRBV19, the J gene TRBJ2-1, with a possible D match to TRBD1 (6 bases). Sequencing input: PBMCs or T cells enriched from blood (not recorded which). This clonotype was sampled from a woman aged 35 to 49 with acute COVID-19. CDR3 sequence reads: CASRDSPSSYNEQFF. The DNA for the CDR3 is TGTGCCAGTAGGGACAGTCCGAGCTCCTACAATGAGCAGTTCTTC.